The clone carrying this T cell receptor (beta chain) occurred once. This sample was included in a study of blood T cell repertoires in COVID-19. Whole-study context: From T cells, B-cell-depleted T cells, or PBMCs came the material, which was cDNA or gDNA.

The CDR3 loop spans 16 amino acids. Germline values: CDR1 MNHEY, CDR2 SMNVEV (reference sequence). The germline V and J ends were trimmed by 4 bases and 11 bases, with 26 bases remaining between them. Only in-frame clones appear in the TCRdb table, and some are missing; sequencing was by immunoSEQ multiplex PCR. The data hold 150,000 to 200,000 clones, with 60% to 80% observed a single time. The clonotype originates from a man between 60 and 75 years old with active or convalescent COVID-19. V gene TRBV27 combines with J gene TRBJ1-1; a weak D match, TRBD1 (6 bases). The sequencing input was peripheral blood. CDR3 loop: CASSSILGAQAQIAFF. The CDR3 region has the DNA TGTGCCAGCAGTTCTATCCTGGGGGCTCAGGCGCAAATTGCTTTCTTT.